Presented here are 20 T cell receptor beta chains from one specimen sequenced in a study of shared clonotypes between healthy human individuals. Naive CD8 cells lacked CD45RO, underwent positive selection for CCR7 and left out terminally differentiated effector memory CD45RA+ cells. The assay was immunoSEQ multiplex PCR, and TCRdb's table has in-frame clones only and misses some. The sample shows roughly 1,800,000 clones, about 94% of them seen only once. The sample comprised naive CD8+ T cells sorted from blood. All receptors derive from a man between 18 and 35 years old in good health.

This chain uses TRBV14 with TRBJ1-2, with TRBD1 as a possible D gene (5 bases). Germline values: CDR1 SGHDN, CDR2 FVKESK. Trimming took 0 bases from V and 5 from J, leaving 16 bases between them. This CDR3 region has 16 residues. CDR3 sequence (DNA): TGTGCCAGCAGCCAAGATATCGGGGGAGGATGGTATGGCTACACCTTC. It is translated as CASSQDIGGGWYGYTF. The variable domain in full, completed from reference TRBV14 and TRBJ1-2, reads EAGVTQFPSHSVIEKGQTVTLRCDPISGHDNLYWYRRVMGKEIKFLLHFVKESKQDESGMPNNRFLAERTGGTYSTLKVQPAELEDSGVYFCASSQDIGGGWYGYTFGSGTRLTVV.

CDR3 sequence (DNA): TGTGCCAGTAGTACCGCCGGGACTAGCTACGAGCAGTACTTC. Amino acid sequence: CASSTAGTSYEQYF. V and J are TRBV19 and TRBJ2-7, with 8 bases lining up with TRBD2. The germline gives CDR1 LNHDA, CDR2 SQIVND (reference sequence). V dropped 4 bases and J dropped 3; count of bases not matched to a gene: 5. This CDR3 is built from 14 residues.

The chain links TRBV10-3 to TRBJ1-6, with D uncertain. The CDR3 length is 16 residues. CDR1 is ENHRY, CDR2 SYGVKD, per germline. V lost 0 bases and J 10 bases, leaving 16 bases between the germline ends. The CDR3 sequence is CAISESNQLTVSPLHF. The DNA of the CDR3 is TGTGCCATCAGTGAGTCGAACCAGTTAACGGTCTCACCCCTCCACTTT.

Here the CDR3 reads CASSYSKGTVLYEQYF. The CDR3 DNA reads TGTGCCAGCAGTTACTCGAAGGGGACAGTACTCTACGAGCAGTACTTC. The V and J genes are TRBV6-5 and TRBJ2-7, with 7 nucleotides matching TRBD1. Trimming cost V 0 bases and J 3 bases; bases outside gene matches: 8. The CDR3 has 16 amino acids. CDR1 and CDR2 from the germline V gene are MNHEY and SVGAGI.

The V call is TRBV15, the J call TRBJ2-2; TRBD1 matches at 9 bases. Trimming at V came to 0 bases and at J to 7 bases, leaving 9 bases not matched to a gene. This CDR3 contains 17 residues. Per the germline V gene, CDR1 is LNHNV and CDR2 is YYDKDF (reference sequence). CDR3 sequence (DNA): TGTGCCACCAGCAGAGACCTAGCAACAGGGGGCAGCGGGGAGCTGTTTTTT. Its protein is CATSRDLATGGSGELFF.

The rearrangement joins TRBV5-3 to TRBJ2-7; perhaps TRBD1 as D (6 bases). TRBV5-3 is an open reading frame whose function is uncertain. The CDR3 loop spans 15 amino acids. Trimming took 0 bases from V and 2 from J, leaving 12 bases between them. The chain's CDR3 is CARSLDPRGPYEQYF. DNA for the CDR3: TGTGCCAGAAGCTTGGATCCCAGGGGTCCCTACGAGCAGTACTTC.

The chain combines TRBV7-2 with TRBJ2-5; D unresolved. The V gene's germline CDR1 is SGHTA and CDR2 FQGNSA. The length of the CDR3 is 14 residues. Trimming left V 1 base short and J 4 bases short, with 10 bases between. The CDR3: CASSLGGWGETQYF. In nucleotides, the CDR3 is TGTGCCAGCAGCTTAGGGGGTTGGGGAGAGACCCAGTACTTC.

The chain is built from TRBV4-2 and TRBJ2-3; perhaps TRBD2 as D (6 bases). V was pared by 0 bases and J by 2 bases, with 12 bases between. Germline-derived CDR1 and CDR2 are LGHNA and YNFKEQ. The CDR3 contains 16 residues. CDR3 region: CASSQELGLHTDTQYF. The CDR3 DNA follows: TGTGCCAGCAGCCAAGAACTGGGACTCCACACAGATACGCAGTATTTT.

The chain's CDR3 is CASSLEYNEQFF. The CDR3 DNA follows: TGTGCCAGCTCACTGGAGTACAATGAGCAGTTCTTC. This rearrangement joins TRBV18 to TRBJ2-1; D is undetermined. Germline V CDR1 and CDR2: KGHSH, LQKENI. V lost 4 bases and J 4 bases, leaving 5 bases between the germline ends. The CDR3 totals 12 residues.

A word on this clone: This specimen includes other DNA sequences encoding the same CDR3. The chain is built from TRBV6-5 and TRBJ2-1; D may match TRBD1 or TRBD2 (6 bases each). This CDR3 is 15 amino acids long. The V and J ends lost 2 bases and 5 bases respectively, with 13 bases between them. Germline values: CDR1 MNHEY, CDR2 SVGAGI. The CDR3 DNA sequence: TGTGCCAGCAGTTACCTAGGGGGGAGTGACAATGAGCAGTTCTTC. It encodes CASSYLGGSDNEQFF.

V gene TRBV30 combines with J gene TRBJ1-1; D is unresolved. The CDR3 runs to 13 residues. The germline V gene has CDR1 GTSNPN and CDR2 SVGIG (reference sequence). V gave up 2 bases and J gave up 0 bases, with 7 bases separating them. CDR3 DNA sequence: TGTGCCTGGAGTTACGGCATGAACACTGAAGCTTTCTTT. It is translated as CAWSYGMNTEAFF.

V is TRBV10-1 and J is TRBJ2-7; 10 bases fit TRBD2. The CDR3 loop spans 15 amino acids. Trimming cost V 2 bases and J 7 bases; bases outside gene matches: 8. The germline V gene encodes CDR1 WNHNN and CDR2 SYGVQD (reference sequence). The CDR3 bases are TGCGCCAGCAGTGAGGGGGGTCTAGCGGGGGAAGAGCAGTACTTC. It translates to CASSEGGLAGEEQYF.

The chain joins TRBV9 to TRBJ2-1; the match to TRBD2 covers 9 bases. The germline gives CDR1 SGDLS, CDR2 YYNGEE. V gave up 3 bases and J gave up 1 base; unmatched junction bases: 11. The CDR3 totals 18 residues. The chain's CDR3 is CASSAPRIAGGSYNEQFF. DNA of the CDR3: TGTGCCAGCAGCGCCCCCCGGATCGCGGGAGGGTCCTACAATGAGCAGTTCTTC.

The gene calls are TRBV2 and TRBJ2-3; no clear D. The CDR3 spans 13 residues. Germline loops: CDR1 SNHLY, CDR2 FYNNEI. The V end was cut by 3 bases, the J end by 4 bases, with 8 bases between. CDR3 sequence reads: CASSDQFPDTQYF. Here the CDR3 DNA reads TGTGCCAGCAGTGATCAGTTCCCAGATACGCAGTATTTT.

V gene TRBV6-1 combines with J gene TRBJ1-2; possibly TRBD1 for D (5 bases). Germline V gene lookup returns CDR1 MNHNS and CDR2 SASEGT. Trimming stripped 1 base from V and 4 bases from J, with 16 bases between. The CDR3 loop spans 16 amino acids. The CDR3 DNA sequence: TGTGCCAGCAGTGAAGTGTCCCCCGGGACCGGCTATGGCTACACCTTC. The encoded protein is CASSEVSPGTGYGYTF.

The chain employs TRBV5-1 and TRBJ2-5, with TRBD1 matching 8 bases. V shed 1 base, J shed 6 bases, and the junction held 17 bases outside the gene matches. Germline CDR1 is SGHRS and CDR2 is YFSETQ. The CDR3 loop spans 18 amino acids. In DNA form, the CDR3 reads TGCGCCAGCAGCTTGCTCCTCACCCTCGACAGGGGTCATAAGACCCAGTACTTC. Translation: CASSLLLTLDRGHKTQYF.

The V call is TRBV6-1, the J call TRBJ2-7; the match to TRBD1 covers 8 bases. Trimming took 2 bases from V and 4 from J; bases not matched to a gene: 7. This CDR3 is 15 amino acids long. Germline CDR1 reads MNHNS; CDR2 reads SASEGT. CDR3 sequence: CASSEFRGQGYEQYF. CDR3 DNA: TGTGCCAGCAGTGAATTCCGCGGACAGGGTTACGAGCAGTACTTC.

This clone was counted a single time. The V and J genes are TRBV28 and TRBJ2-7; possibly TRBD2 for D (6 bases). The CDR3 extends over 13 amino acids. V was cut by 10 bases and J by 0 bases, with 13 bases left in between. Germline V gene data show CDR1 as MDHEN and CDR2 as SYDVKM. This CDR3 is CATGGYSSYEQYF. The CDR3 DNA follows: TGTGCCACCGGGGGTTATTCCTCCTACGAGCAGTACTTC.

This chain connects TRBV14 to TRBJ2-7; D might be TRBD1 (6 bases). The CDR3 length is 16 residues. The V end lost 2 bases, the J end lost 1 base, and 15 bases lay between the germline ends. CDR1 is SGHDN, CDR2 FVKESK, per germline. In DNA, the CDR3 is TGTGCCAGCAGCCAATTGGGGCAGGGGCTATCCTACGAGCAGTACTTC. Its translation is CASSQLGQGLSYEQYF.

Only one count was recorded for this clone. This sequence joins TRBV11-1 and TRBJ1-2, with D tentatively TRBD1 (5 bases). Trimming cost V 5 bases and J 8 bases, with 15 bases left between them. This CDR3 is 13 amino acids long. Germline CDR1 SGHAT, CDR2 FQDESV (reference sequence). CDR3 bases: TGTGCCAGCAGCCACGGGACCGCCGCAGGCTACACCTTC. This gives the protein CASSHGTAAGYTF. Filled out from reference TRBV11-1 and TRBJ1-2, the complete variable domain reads EAEVAQSPRYKITEKSQAVAFWCDPISGHATLYWYRQILGQGPELLVQFQDESVVDDSQLPKDRFSAERLKGVDSTLKIQPAELGDSAMYLCASSHGTAAGYTFGSGTRLTVV.